The T cell receptor beta chain under discussion was sequenced for a study of tumor and adjacent non-tumor tissue in lung cancer. Study as a whole: Around 4 million productive TCRbeta reads were obtained per sample on average.

This clonotype has only a few counts. The antigen remains undetermined. No cell sorting was done before RNA was extracted from the tissue. This non-tumor lung sample came from over 3 cm beyond the tumor edge. Findings and caveats of the study: Shorter survival was associated with higher TCR diversity in tumors. In normal lung, the top 100 clones were significantly more dominant than in tumor. TCR diversity was significantly greater in tumor than normal lung tissue.

TCRbeta libraries were built with three rounds of nested PCR, modified from ARM-PCR. TCRdb reanalysed the multiplex PCR reads using MiXCR and keeps one entry per CDR3 protein. The table lists about 110,000 distinct CDR3 sequences, about 63% of them singletons, with about 20% in the top ten. J gave up 0 bases and V 4 bases, and 1 base lay outside the gene matches. CDR1 and CDR2 from the germline V gene are MDHEN and SYDVKM. This CDR3 contains 14 residues. The clonotype comes from a man in his 60s with non-small cell lung cancer. The rearrangement uses TRBV28 and TRBJ2-3, with 7 positions matching TRBD2. Material for sequencing was distant non-tumor lung tissue. CDR3 loop: CASSSGGSTDTQYF. CDR3 in DNA: TGTGCCAGCAGTTCCGGGGGGAGCACAGATACGCAGTATTTT.